Listed here is a single TCR beta chain. No cognate antigen has been identified for it. Per-nucleotide qualities are absent, and no much larger clonotype sits a single base away. The library was prepared using the immunoSEQ multiplex PCR assay. The multiplex PCR relied on a mix of 60 forward primers for TCR Vbeta segments and 13 reverse primers for TCR Jbeta segments. The CDR3 region of rearranged TCR beta genes was amplified from genomic DNA by a multiplex PCR assay. Amplified TCR beta libraries were sequenced as 87-base-pair reads on the Illumina HiSeq System. For the original study's pipeline: A later analysis counted some 74 million unique TCR beta chains across the 650 to 700 repertoires, and approximately 11 million of these chains were shared by at least two donors. Raw reads were error-corrected and collapsed into unique sequences with a nearest-neighbor algorithm that merged closely related sequences to remove PCR and sequencing errors. Alignment of CDR3 sequences to IMGT reference sequences was used to assign V, D and J gene segments. For a sequence to be retained, at least a six-nucleotide match to both a V gene segment and a J gene segment was required. A rearrangement was called productive if the CDR3 had no stop codons and remained in frame with V and J, and every other rearrangement was called non-productive. CDR3 was defined according to IMGT convention as the region running from the second conserved V-encoded cysteine to the conserved J-encoded phenylalanine. The earlier analysis of 500 to 750 of the donors excluded any sequence lacking an unambiguous match to a single V gene segment. An earlier analysis of under 750 of the donors called V segments functional above 56.7% productive rearrangements and segregating when the between-donor standard deviation exceeded 5%. A statistical classification framework was built for diagnosing cytomegalovirus status from the catalog of TCR beta chain sequences. V and J gene assignment, in a later analysis, came from comparing TCR nucleotide sequences with IMGT/GENE-DB human TR gene sequences. The TCRdist pipeline was used in a later analysis to assign CDR3 sequences and most-parsimonious VDJ recombination scenarios. In a later analysis, each TCR beta chain was defined by its CDR3 amino acid sequence together with its V-gene family, and reads lacking a unique V-gene family were excluded. To address suspected cross-contamination and a sequencing artifact, a later analysis removed 450 to 700 highly shared, low-generation-probability nucleotide sequences. For each public chain, a later analysis derived a clonal expansion index from normalized ranks of inferred template counts within each repertoire. In a later analysis, generation probabilities were computed using a VDJ recombination model fitted to out-of-frame rearrangements, and the results were checked against IGoR. In a later analysis, hypergeometric tests were used to score TCR-TCR, TCR-HLA and TCR-CMV co-occurrence, with a repertoire-size bias correction applied to TCR pairs. False discovery rates were estimated in a later analysis by permuting HLA or CMV assignments 20 times. A later analysis grouped co-occurring TCRs with DBSCAN, adding TCRdist sequence similarity when clustering within HLA-allele-positive subsets. Co-occurrence clustering excluded repertoires with fewer than 30,000 or more than 120,000 public chains, plus five with anomalous nucleotide sharing. In TCRdb, the immuneACCESS table is reduced to in-frame sequences with V and J assigned. These tables do not hold every clone; where another copy was compared, an unresolved V gene accounts for under half, and the others remain unexplained. V, J and clone size were drawn from that table, and D and trimming were deduced from the DNA. This sample is represented by approximately 79,000 clones; 60% to 85% of them were singletons. 1.6% of the sample is taken by the ten largest.

The cohort consisted of 670 or so healthy bone marrow donors. At the time of sampling, all cohort members were nominally healthy, though unrecorded immune exposures were likely present. The donor tested CMV seronegative, placing the donor among the roughly 400 seronegative members of the cohort. A peripheral blood sample was provided by each donor, and peripheral blood mononuclear cells were used for TCR beta sequencing. Genomic DNA was extracted from the blood cell samples with the Qiagen DNeasy Blood Extraction Kit. The germline V gene provides CDR1 SGHVS and CDR2 FNYEAQ. The CDR3 runs 17 residues from the cysteine to the phenylalanine. Only the CDR3 part of the read is kept: 51 bases, read in frame from the first base. From V the trimming removes 4 bases and from J it removes 1 base, while the gene matches leave 12 bases of the junction unaccounted for. This specimen comes from a study of cytomegalovirus exposure and HLA in healthy donors (dated by TCRdb to about 2017). Describing the broader study: An earlier analysis of some 600 of the donors reported over 250 Gb of sequence data and 95 million to 130 million unique TCR beta sequences obtained from around 190 million T cells. An early release that covered some 640 HLA-typed donors contained approximately 300 gigabases of sequencing data and 75 million to 100 million unique TCR sequences. Every discovery cohort repertoire had been produced on one sequencing platform. An earlier analysis of approximately 640 of the donors applied high-throughput TCR beta sequencing to assess whether each TCR beta V gene segment acted as functional or pseudogenic. HLA typing included class I and class II loci at four-digit resolution. In the later analysis, no new phenotypic data were used to find candidate immune exposures; instead, reliance was placed on TCR beta sequences and their occurrence across donors. The number of typed donors differed by locus: about 620-630 for A, B, C, DRB1 and DQB1; about 520 for DQA1; about 600 for DPA1; and roughly 470 for DPB1. A later analysis re-analyzed previously published TCR beta repertoires from several hundred donors and added high-resolution HLA genotyping to study TCR occurrence patterns. To predict cytomegalovirus infection status, the study combined high-throughput TCR immunosequencing, statistical association of individual TCRs with disease status, and machine learning. The study was designed to test whether signatures of past pathogen exposure could be identified by cataloging public T cell receptors. Among the roughly 400 genotyped donors, about 85% belonged to the genetic ancestry cluster associated with self-reported Caucasian donors. Besides the first cohort of approximately 670 subjects, a separate validation cohort made up of about 120 different subjects was used. Several DR-DQ haplotypes were handled as single units for association and clustering, since linkage in the cohort was strong. Using immunosequencing, the study profiled T cell repertoires from about 610 subjects and related those repertoires to cytomegalovirus serostatus. Across some 400 genotyped donors of the cohort, an average of 235,054 unique TCR beta nucleotide sequences per donor were sequenced, and approximately 17% of those sequences were non-productive. Genome-wide SNP genotypes for about 55% of the roughly 670 donors were used in a later genetic analysis, which treated that subset as a discovery cohort. Donor age, sex, ethnicity and CMV serostatus were collected together with the repertoire data.

Overall results and qualifications from the work: Compared with equally common non-associated chains, HLA-associated TCR beta chains in a later analysis were more clonally expanded and had lower generation probabilities. The only immune exposure information available for the cohort was CMV serostatus. An association between a missense DCLRE1C variant and V-gene and J-gene trimming of TCR beta chains was found in a later genetic analysis and replicated in an independent cohort. Over 15 rarely observed V segments, including chromosome 9 orphons, were excluded from the earlier analysis of several hundred of the donors because counts were too low. Cytomegalovirus status was reported to be diagnosed by the classifier with high specificity and sensitivity in both the original and validation cohorts. In vitro tests confirmed that a few of the cytomegalovirus-associated TCR beta chains recognize cytomegalovirus antigens. While some public TCRs were present in many individuals, most TCR sequences turned up only very rarely across donors. Linkage disequilibrium might explain the correlated functional status among segregating V segments, but an unknown experimental factor could not be ruled out. Most CMV-associated TCR beta chains appeared to be HLA-restricted in a later analysis, and the HLA associations seemed to be driven largely by CMV exposure. Some IMGT-functional V segments, including TRBV6-2 and TRBV6-3, could not be distinguished by the 87-base-pair reads and were therefore excluded. Assigning TCR associations to individual alleles was difficult when HLA alleles, especially DR and DQ, strongly co-occurred. At a false discovery rate of 0.05, a later analysis linked about 16,000 TCR beta sequences to specific HLA alleles. The cohort was sequenced for TCR beta chains only, and without alpha or paired-chain data the features that could be detected were limited. A cluster of highly shared sequence variants was judged likely to be a technical artifact of the sequencing pipeline. A further reported finding was that TCR beta sequences accurately predicted the HLA-A and HLA-B alleles for most subjects in the first cohort. Broadly in line with IMGT annotations, most TCR beta V segments showed up in productive rearrangements about 90% or about 30% of the time in an earlier analysis of some 590 of the donors. The study listed approximately 150 TCR beta chains as associated with cytomegalovirus. It was suggested by the authors that the approach could potentially be generalized to other disease states and immunological phenotypes. Presence/absence analyses assumed roughly uniform sequencing depth across donors, an assumption that may not hold. Because HLA typing was unavailable for some donors at each locus, only the typed subset was used in association tests. In a later analysis, several top co-occurrence clusters were reported to appear linked to parvovirus B19, influenza, CMV and Epstein-Barr virus. In a later analysis, TCR association rates were found to vary across HLA loci, with the most associated TCRs seen for DRB1 alleles and the fewest for HLA-C alleles. A later genetic analysis reported fewer N-insertions in productive TCRs among donors in an Asian-associated ancestry cluster than the roughly 640-donor mean.

The rearrangement joined TRBV7-6 to TRBJ2-7; TRBD2 lines up with 8 middle nucleotides. The sample was PBMCs. The clonotype originates from a man between 35 and 55 years old in good health and CMV-seronegative. The DNA sequence is TGTGCCAGCAGCTCGGTAGCGGGATCGTCTCCATCCTACGAGCAGTACTTC. This gives the protein CASSSVAGSSPSYEQYF.